The text below deals with one TCR beta chain. Its target is unknown. From germline, CDR1 is SGHRS and CDR2 YFSETQ. CDR3 size: 16 residues. Losses at the gene ends were 3 bases for V and 4 bases for J; bases not matched to a gene: 11. This specimen belongs to a study of shared clonotypes between healthy human individuals. Investigators spread the genomic DNA of each subset evenly over several immunoSEQ plates. Profiling relied on immunoSEQ multiplex PCR, and the TCRdb table lists in-frame clones only, not all of them. The sample holds some 1,100,000 clones, around 78% seen once. Study conclusions and caveats: Rarefaction curves obtained for sorted subsets showed sequencing incomplete despite large depth. Enrolling few donors narrowed the genetic and exposure-history diversity that was represented. Apart from blood, nothing was sampled; tissue repertoires likely differ.

Sequenced: memory CD4+ T cells from PBMCs. Stated subset: CD45RA-negative fraction. The clonotype comes from a man younger than 35 in good health. Some clones in this sample may be carry-over from other donors' samples. The chain links TRBV5-1 to TRBJ2-7, with TRBD2 identical over 9 bases. CDR3 sequence: CASSSVAGGPLYEQYF. The CDR3 region has the DNA TGCGCCAGCAGCTCGGTGGCGGGAGGGCCCCTGTACGAGCAGTACTTC. Full variable domain (remainder filled in from reference TRBV5-1 and TRBJ2-7): KAGVTQTPRYLIKTRGQQVTLSCSPISGHRSVSWYQQTPGQGLQFLFEYFSETQRNKGNFPGRFSGRQFSNSRSEMNVSTLELGDSALYLCASSSVAGGPLYEQYFGPGTRLTVT.